A selection of T cell receptor beta chains follows, all from one sample in a study of cytomegalovirus exposure and HLA in healthy donors. Clones were sequenced by immunoSEQ multiplex PCR, and TCRdb holds only the in-frame ones, with some missing. In total, the table holds roughly 62,000 clones. The sequencing input was PBMCs. These receptors were taken from a woman younger than 30 in good health and CMV-seronegative. CDR3s include the opening cysteine and the closing phenylalanine or tryptophan. The D gene is left open where the match is weak.

V	J	D	CDR3	DNA
TRBV4-2	TRBJ1-2	.	CASSQDKTRVYGYTF	TGTGCCAGCAGCCAAGATAAGACCCGGGTCTATGGCTACACCTTC
TRBV6-1	TRBJ2-1	.	CATGQGRVDEQFF	TGTGCCACAGGGCAGGGTCGGGTCGATGAGCAGTTCTTC
TRBV7-9	TRBJ2-7	TRBD2	CASRSTSGRVYEQYF	TGTGCCAGCAGATCGACTAGCGGGAGAGTCTACGAGCAGTACTTC
TRBV27	TRBJ1-1	.	CASSQGSYTEAFF	TGTGCCAGCAGTCAGGGGTCATACACTGAAGCTTTCTTT
TRBV19	TRBJ2-2	TRBD1	CASKRTGLTGELFF	TGTGCCAGTAAGAGGACAGGGCTCACCGGGGAGCTGTTTTTT
TRBV5-1	TRBJ1-2	TRBD1	CASSWTGIEANYGYTF	TGCGCCAGCAGCTGGACAGGGATTGAGGCTAACTATGGCTACACCTTC
TRBV4-2	TRBJ2-3	.	CASSQQFTDTQYF	TGTGCCAGCAGCCAACAATTCACAGATACGCAGTATTTT
TRBV7-9	TRBJ1-1	.	CASSPSARAQNTEAFF	TGTGCCAGCAGCCCAAGCGCCAGGGCCCAGAACACTGAAGCTTTCTTT
TRBV6-5	TRBJ1-2	.	CASSYSSTGLYGYTF	TGTGCCAGCAGTTACTCCTCGACAGGTCTTTATGGCTACACCTTC
TRBV6-5	TRBJ2-7	.	CASSIYRGAYEQYF	TGTGCCAGCAGTATATACCGCGGTGCCTACGAGCAGTACTTC